Presented here are 9 T cell receptor beta chains from one specimen sequenced in a study of CD8+ T cells in alopecia areata. RNA was isolated and reverse transcribed to cDNA, the sequencing template. Clones were read by immunoSEQ multiplex PCR, and TCRdb kept only the in-frame ones, dropping some. This sample has about 270,000 clones, with roughly 60% found just once. Described treatment: oral pan-JAK inhibitor, 5-10 mg twice daily. The source was CD4+ T cells sorted from blood, collected at approximately week 51, from a patient treated with tofacitinib. The receptors stem from a human donor with alopecia areata.

The V gene is TRBV5-1, the J gene TRBJ2-7; 7 bases match TRBD1. From germline, CDR1 is SGHRS and CDR2 YFSETQ. The CDR3 contains 13 residues. J was trimmed by 4 bases and V by 2 bases; bases with no gene match: 3. The CDR3 protein is CASSFTTGYEQYF. Written as DNA, the CDR3 is TGCGCCAGCAGCTTCACGACAGGGTACGAGCAGTACTTC.

This clone has more than one count but fewer than ten. The chain is built from TRBV29-1 and TRBJ1-1, with TRBD1 matching 9 bases. V was pared by 7 bases and J by 5 bases, with 8 bases of the junction left unmatched. In germline, CDR1 is SQVTM, CDR2 ANQGSEA. The CDR3 extends over 13 amino acids. CDR3 bases: TGCAGCGGCGGGACAGGGCTTTTGACTGAAGCTTTCTTT. It encodes CSGGTGLLTEAFF.

J is TRBJ2-7 and V is TRBV5-1; weak D call: TRBD2 (5 bases). CDR1 is SGHRS, CDR2 YFSETQ, per germline. The CDR3 totals 13 residues. V was shortened by 0 bases and J by 6 bases, with 10 bases between the two germline ends. This CDR3 is CASSLEGVGEQYF. In DNA form, the CDR3 reads TGCGCCAGCAGCTTGGAGGGAGTAGGCGAGCAGTACTTC.

This clone was recorded a few times. The chain has TRBV6-6 and TRBJ1-4; tentatively, D is TRBD1 (5 bases). The CDR3 has 14 residues. From germline, CDR1 is MNHNY and CDR2 SVGAGI (reference sequence). The germline V and J ends were trimmed by 4 bases and 3 bases, with 9 bases remaining between them. The CDR3 DNA reads as TGTGCCAGCAGTTTAGGGACGGCTAATGAAAAACTGTTTTTT. Its protein product is CASSLGTANEKLFF.

The chain is built from TRBV5-6 and TRBJ2-7, with unresolved D. This CDR3 comprises 15 residues. Trimming left V 4 bases short and J 4 bases short, with 18 bases between. Per germline, CDR1 SGHDT and CDR2 YYEEEE. As DNA, the CDR3 is TGTGCCAGCAGCCCCCGCGCTATTCATCTGTACGAGCAGTACTTC. Translating it yields CASSPRAIHLYEQYF. The whole variable domain, remainder taken from reference TRBV5-6 and TRBJ2-7, is DAGVTQSPTHLIKTRGQQVTLRCSPKSGHDTVSWYQQALGQGPQFIFQYYEEEERQRGNFPDRFSGHQFPNYSSELNVNALLLGDSALYLCASSPRAIHLYEQYFGPGTRLTVT.

The rearrangement links TRBV30 to TRBJ1-4; TRBD1 might be the D (6 bases). In germline, CDR1 is GTSNPN, CDR2 SVGIG (reference sequence). The CDR3 contains 11 residues. Trimming removed 8 bases at V and 8 bases at J, with 12 bases between. The CDR3 DNA sequence: TGTGCCGCCCTGCAGGGGGAAAAACTGTTTTTT. Amino acids: CAALQGEKLFF.

This clone was seen more than once but under ten times. The chain carries TRBV13 and TRBJ2-7, with D unclear. The ends were cut back, 5 bases at V and 7 bases at J, with 9 bases in the middle. CDR1 PRHDT and CDR2 FYEKMQ come from the germline V gene (reference sequence). CDR3 length equals 11 residues. The CDR3 loop is CASSLKGEQYF. The CDR3 region has the DNA TGTGCCAGCAGCCTGAAAGGGGAGCAGTACTTC. The whole variable domain, filled in from reference TRBV13 and TRBJ2-7, reads AAGVIQSPRHLIKEKRETATLKCYPIPRHDTVYWYQQGPGQDPQFLISFYEKMQSDKGSIPDRFSAQQFSDYHSELNMSSLELGDSALYFCASSLKGEQYFGPGTRLTVT.

The chain joins TRBV6-5 to TRBJ1-6; 8 bases map to TRBD1. The germline gives CDR1 MNHEY, CDR2 SVGAGI. CDR3 length equals 12 residues. V gave up 8 bases and J gave up 7 bases; unmatched junction bases: 1. CDR3 bases: TGTGCCAGCCGGACAGGGAATTCACCCCTCCACTTT. It specifies CASRTGNSPLHF.

The chain has TRBV4-1 and TRBJ1-1, with D unresolved. Germline values: CDR1 MGHRA, CDR2 YSYEKL. The CDR3 sequence is 14 residues long. V was cut by 8 bases and J by 2 bases, with 15 bases left in between. CDR3 bases: TGCGCCAGCGCCACCACGCAACTAAACACTGAAGCTTTCTTT. Protein sequence: CASATTQLNTEAFF.